This record looks at one T cell receptor beta chain sequence and its context. The antigen remains undetermined. The sample comes from a study of monozygotic twins with cystic fibrosis. Study-wide context: Libraries were built from three micrograms of fragmented DNA using around 15 PCR cycles.

Generated by immunoSEQ multiplex PCR, the TCRdb table keeps only in-frame clones and is missing some. The table records 25,000 to 30,000 clones, 96% of them present only once. General study results and limits: In this small cohort, shared CDR3 numbers showed no association with age, concordance or disease severity.

Trimming shortened V by 0 bases and J by 5 bases, and 10 bases separated the two germline ends. Germline V gene data show CDR1 as GTSNPN and CDR2 as SVGIG (reference sequence). The CDR3 totals 13 residues. This sequence originates from a girl aged 2 to 9 with cystic fibrosis. The specimen was blood. The rearrangement uses TRBV30 and TRBJ1-2; D is ambiguous. CDR3 region: CAWSVNGEYGYTF. The CDR3, as DNA: TGTGCCTGGAGTGTAAATGGGGAGTATGGCTACACCTTC.